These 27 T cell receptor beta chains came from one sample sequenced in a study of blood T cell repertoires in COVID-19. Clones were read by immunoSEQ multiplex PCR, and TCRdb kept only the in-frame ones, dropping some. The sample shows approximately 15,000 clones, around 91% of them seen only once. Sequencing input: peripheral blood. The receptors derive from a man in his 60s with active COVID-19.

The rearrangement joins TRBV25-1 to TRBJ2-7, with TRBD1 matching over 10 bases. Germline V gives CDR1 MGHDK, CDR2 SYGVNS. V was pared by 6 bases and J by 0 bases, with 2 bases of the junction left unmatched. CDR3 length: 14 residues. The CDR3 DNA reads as TGTGCCAGCAGGGGGACAGGGGACTCCTACGAGCAGTACGTC. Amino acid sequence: CASRGTGDSYEQYV.

DNA for the CDR3: TGTGCCAGCAGCCCCAACAAGTACGAGCAGTACTTC. Amino acid sequence: CASSPNKYEQYF. The genes are TRBV7-8 and TRBJ2-7; D gene ambiguous. The CDR3 is made up of 12 amino acids. Germline V gene data show CDR1 as SGHVS and CDR2 as FQNEAQ. Trimming removed 5 bases from V and 4 bases from J, with 9 bases in between.

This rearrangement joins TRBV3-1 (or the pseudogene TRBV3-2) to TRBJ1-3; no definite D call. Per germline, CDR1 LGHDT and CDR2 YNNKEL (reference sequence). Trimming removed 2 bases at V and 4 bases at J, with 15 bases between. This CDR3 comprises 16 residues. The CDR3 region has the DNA TGTGCCAGCAGCCAACCCTTCCGGACGGGGGGAAACACCATATATTTT. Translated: CASSQPFRTGGNTIYF.

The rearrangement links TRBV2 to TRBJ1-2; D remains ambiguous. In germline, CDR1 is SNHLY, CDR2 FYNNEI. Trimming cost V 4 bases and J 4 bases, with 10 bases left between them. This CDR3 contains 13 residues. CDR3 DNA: TGTGCCAGCAGTGCTTTTTTAGCCTATGGCTACACCTTC. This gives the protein CASSAFLAYGYTF. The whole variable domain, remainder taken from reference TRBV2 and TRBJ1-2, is EPEVTQTPSHQVTQMGQEVILRCVPISNHLYFYWYRQILGQKVEFLVSFYNNEISEKSEIFDDQFSVERPDGSNFTLKIRSTKLEDSAMYFCASSAFLAYGYTFGSGTRLTVV.

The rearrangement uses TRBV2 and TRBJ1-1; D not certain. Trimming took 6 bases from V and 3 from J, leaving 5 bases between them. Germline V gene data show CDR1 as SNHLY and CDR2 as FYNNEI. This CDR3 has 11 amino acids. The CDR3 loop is CASRFDTEAFF. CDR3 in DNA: TGTGCCAGCAGGTTCGACACTGAAGCTTTCTTT.

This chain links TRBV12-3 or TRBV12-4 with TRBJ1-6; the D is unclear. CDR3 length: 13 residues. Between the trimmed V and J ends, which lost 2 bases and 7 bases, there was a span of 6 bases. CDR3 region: CASSLSRNSPLHF. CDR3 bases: TGTGCCAGCAGTTTATCGAGGAATTCACCCCTCCACTTT.

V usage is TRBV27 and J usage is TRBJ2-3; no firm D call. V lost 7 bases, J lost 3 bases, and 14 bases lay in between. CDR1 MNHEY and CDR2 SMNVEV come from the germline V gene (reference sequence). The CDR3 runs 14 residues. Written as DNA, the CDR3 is TGTGCCAGCAAGGAGAGTCGTGGGACAGATACGCAGTATTTT. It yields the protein CASKESRGTDTQYF.

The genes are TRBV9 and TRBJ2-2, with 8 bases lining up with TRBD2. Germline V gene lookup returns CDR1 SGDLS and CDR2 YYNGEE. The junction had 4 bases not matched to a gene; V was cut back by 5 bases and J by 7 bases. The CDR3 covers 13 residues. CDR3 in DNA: TGTGCCAGCAGTCTCGGGGGGGTCGGGGAGCTGTTTTTT. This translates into CASSLGGVGELFF.

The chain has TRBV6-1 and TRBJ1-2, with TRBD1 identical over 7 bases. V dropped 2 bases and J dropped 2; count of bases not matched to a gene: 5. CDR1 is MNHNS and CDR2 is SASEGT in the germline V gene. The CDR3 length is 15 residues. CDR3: CASSELLTGNYGYTF. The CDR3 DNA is TGTGCCAGCAGTGAACTCCTGACAGGGAACTATGGCTACACCTTC.

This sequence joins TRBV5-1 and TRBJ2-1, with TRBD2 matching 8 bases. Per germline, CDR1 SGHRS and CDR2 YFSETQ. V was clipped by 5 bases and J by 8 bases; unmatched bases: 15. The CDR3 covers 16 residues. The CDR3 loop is CASRFPVSGGIDEQFF. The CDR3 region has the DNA TGCGCCAGCAGATTCCCTGTGTCGGGGGGGATCGATGAGCAGTTCTTC.

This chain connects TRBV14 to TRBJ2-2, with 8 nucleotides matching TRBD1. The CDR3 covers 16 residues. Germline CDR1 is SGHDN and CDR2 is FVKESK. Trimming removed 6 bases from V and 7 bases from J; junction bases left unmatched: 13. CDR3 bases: TGTGCCAGCAGTTCTTACACGGACAGGGACGGCGGGGAGCTGTTTTTT. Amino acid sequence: CASSSYTDRDGGELFF.

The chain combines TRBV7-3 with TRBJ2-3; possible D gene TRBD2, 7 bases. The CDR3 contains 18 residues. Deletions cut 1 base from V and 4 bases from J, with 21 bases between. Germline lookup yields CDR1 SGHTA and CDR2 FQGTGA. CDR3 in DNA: TGTGCCAGCAGCTTAAAGCTCGGGGGGCGCGGGATCTCAGATACGCAGTATTTT. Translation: CASSLKLGGRGISDTQYF.

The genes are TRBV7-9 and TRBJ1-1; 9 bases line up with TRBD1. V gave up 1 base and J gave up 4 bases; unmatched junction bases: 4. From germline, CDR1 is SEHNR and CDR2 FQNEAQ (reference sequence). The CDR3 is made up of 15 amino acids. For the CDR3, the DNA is TGTGCCAGCAGCTTAGGTCGGGACAGGGTCACTGAAGCTTTCTTT. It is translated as CASSLGRDRVTEAFF.

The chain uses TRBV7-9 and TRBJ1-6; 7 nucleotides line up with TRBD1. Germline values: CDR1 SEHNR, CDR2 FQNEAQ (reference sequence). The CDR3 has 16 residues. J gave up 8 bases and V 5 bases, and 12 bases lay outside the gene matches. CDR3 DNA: TGTGCCAGCAGCGGGACCGACAGGGACTTTTATTCACCCCTCCACTTT. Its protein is CASSGTDRDFYSPLHF.

CDR3 sequence (DNA): TGTGCCAGCAGTCAGGACAGGGGTCCCTACGAGCAGTACTTC. Amino acid sequence: CASSQDRGPYEQYF. The chain couples TRBV6-5 to TRBJ2-7; 9 bases align to TRBD1. The V gene's germline CDR1 is MNHEY and CDR2 SVGAGI. This CDR3 contains 14 residues. Unmatched junction bases numbered 4, after V lost 5 bases and J lost 2 bases.

CDR3 DNA: TGTGCCAGCAGCCCACGGGGGGTGATGAACACTGAAGCTTTCTTT. Residues: CASSPRGVMNTEAFF. J is TRBJ1-1 and V is TRBV3-1 (or the pseudogene TRBV3-2), with a tentative D call TRBD1 (5 bases). The V and J ends lost 4 bases and 0 bases respectively, with 12 bases between them. The germline CDR1 and CDR2 sequences are LGHDT and YNNKEL (reference sequence). The CDR3 has 15 residues.

CDR3 DNA: TGTGCCAGCAGCTTGGAGGGCAGGGGGGCAGATACGCAGTATTTT. Translated: CASSLEGRGADTQYF. This chain joins TRBV5-5 and TRBJ2-3, with D possibly matching TRBD1 (7 bases). Germline V gives CDR1 SGHKS, CDR2 YYEKEE (reference sequence). The CDR3 consists of 15 residues. V was trimmed by 0 bases and J by 4 bases, leaving 12 bases between them.

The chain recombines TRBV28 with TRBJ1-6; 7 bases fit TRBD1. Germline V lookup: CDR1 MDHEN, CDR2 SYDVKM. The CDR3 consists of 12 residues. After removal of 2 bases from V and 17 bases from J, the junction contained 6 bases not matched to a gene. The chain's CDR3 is CASSLVGTDFHF. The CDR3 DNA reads TGTGCCAGCAGTTTAGTGGGGACAGACTTCCACTTT. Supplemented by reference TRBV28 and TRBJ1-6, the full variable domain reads DVKVTQSSRYLVKRTGEKVFLECVQDMDHENMFWYRQDPGLGLRLIYFSYDVKMKEKGDIPEGYSVSREKKERFSLILESASTNQTSMYLCASSLVGTDFHFGNGTRLTVT.

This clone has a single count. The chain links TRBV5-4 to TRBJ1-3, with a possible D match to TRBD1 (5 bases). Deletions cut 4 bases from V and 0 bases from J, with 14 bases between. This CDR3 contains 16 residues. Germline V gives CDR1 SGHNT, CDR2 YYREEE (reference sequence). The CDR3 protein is CASSATGFSSGNTIYF. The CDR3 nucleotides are TGTGCCAGCAGCGCAACAGGATTTTCCTCTGGAAACACCATATATTTT.

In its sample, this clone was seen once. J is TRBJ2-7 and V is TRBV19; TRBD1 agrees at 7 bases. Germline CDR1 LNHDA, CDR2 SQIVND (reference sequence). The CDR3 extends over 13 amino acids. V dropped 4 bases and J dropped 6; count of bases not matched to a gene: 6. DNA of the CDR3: TGTGCCAGTAGTACCCAGACAGGGACCGAGCAGTACGTC. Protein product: CASSTQTGTEQYV.

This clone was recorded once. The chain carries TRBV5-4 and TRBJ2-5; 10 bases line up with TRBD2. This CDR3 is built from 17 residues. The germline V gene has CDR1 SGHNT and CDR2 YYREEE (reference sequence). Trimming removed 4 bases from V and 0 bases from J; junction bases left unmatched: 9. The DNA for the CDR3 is TGTGCCAGCAGCGTTAGCGGGGGGTACGTCTACCAAGAGACCCAGTACTTC. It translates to CASSVSGGYVYQETQYF. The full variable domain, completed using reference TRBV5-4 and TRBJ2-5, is ETGVTQSPTHLIKTRGQQVTLRCSSQSGHNTVSWYQQALGQGPQFIFQYYREEENGRGNFPPRFSGLQFPNYSSELNVNALELDDSALYLCASSVSGGYVYQETQYFGPGTRLLVL.

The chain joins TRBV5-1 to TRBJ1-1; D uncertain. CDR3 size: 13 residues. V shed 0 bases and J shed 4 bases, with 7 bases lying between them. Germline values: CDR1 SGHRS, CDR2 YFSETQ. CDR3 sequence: CASSLGLGTEAFF. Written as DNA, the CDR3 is TGCGCCAGCAGCTTGGGTCTCGGCACTGAAGCTTTCTTT.

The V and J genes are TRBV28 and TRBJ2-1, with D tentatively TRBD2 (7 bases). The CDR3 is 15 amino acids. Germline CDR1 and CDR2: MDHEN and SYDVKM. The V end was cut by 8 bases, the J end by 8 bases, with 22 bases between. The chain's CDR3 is CASYGGRSIFYEQFF. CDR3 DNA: TGTGCCAGCTACGGGGGGCGTTCTATTTTTTATGAGCAGTTCTTC. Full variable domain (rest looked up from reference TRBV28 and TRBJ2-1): DVKVTQSSRYLVKRTGEKVFLECVQDMDHENMFWYRQDPGLGLRLIYFSYDVKMKEKGDIPEGYSVSREKKERFSLILESASTNQTSMYLCASYGGRSIFYEQFFGPGTRLTVL.

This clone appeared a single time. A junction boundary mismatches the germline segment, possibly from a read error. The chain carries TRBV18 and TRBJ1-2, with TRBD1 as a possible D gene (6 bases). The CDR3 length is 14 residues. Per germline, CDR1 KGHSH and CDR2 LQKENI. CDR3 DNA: TGTGCCAGCTCACAATTCAACAGGGAAGATGGCTACGCCTTC. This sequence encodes CASSQFNREDGYAF.

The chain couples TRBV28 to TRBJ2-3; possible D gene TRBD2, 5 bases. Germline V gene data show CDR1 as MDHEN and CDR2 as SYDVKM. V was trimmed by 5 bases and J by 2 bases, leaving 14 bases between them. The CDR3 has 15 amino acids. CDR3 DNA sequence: TGTGCCAGCAGTCGCCTGGGCGGGTACACAGATACGCAGTATTTT. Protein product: CASSRLGGYTDTQYF.

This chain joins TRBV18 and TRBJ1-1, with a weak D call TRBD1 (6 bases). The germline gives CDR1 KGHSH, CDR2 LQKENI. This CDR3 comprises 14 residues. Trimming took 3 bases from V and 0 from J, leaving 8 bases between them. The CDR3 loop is CASSPGQMNTEAFF. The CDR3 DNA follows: TGTGCCAGCTCACCCGGACAGATGAACACTGAAGCTTTCTTT.

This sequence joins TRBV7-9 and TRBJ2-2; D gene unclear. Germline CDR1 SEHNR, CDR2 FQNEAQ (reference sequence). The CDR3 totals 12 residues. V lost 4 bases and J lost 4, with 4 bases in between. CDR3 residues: CASSSFTGELFF. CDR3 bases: TGTGCCAGCAGCTCATTCACCGGGGAGCTGTTTTTT.